This entry features one T cell receptor (beta chain) sequence. Data came from immunoSEQ multiplex PCR; TCRdb stores just in-frame clones and leaves some out. The data contain some 56,000 clones, 70% to 90% of them singletons. These data belong to a study of T cell responses to AZD1222 COVID-19 vaccine. Study context: Combined were second doses at about 4 or about 12 weeks.

The germline V and J ends were trimmed by 2 bases and 6 bases, with 12 bases remaining between them. Germline V CDR1 and CDR2: SEHNR, FQNEAQ (reference sequence). CDR3 length equals 14 residues. The rearrangement joins TRBV7-9 to TRBJ2-3; perhaps TRBD1 as D (6 bases). The sample consisted of peripheral blood, taken on day 0 of AZD1222 vaccination. The clonotype comes from an adult in good health. Written as DNA, the CDR3 is TGTGCCAGCAGCTTAAGGGGGTTGGAGGATACGCAGTATTTT. This encodes CASSLRGLEDTQYF. The whole variable domain, filled in from reference TRBV7-9 and TRBJ2-3, reads DTGVSQNPRHKITKRGQNVTFRCDPISEHNRLYWYRQTLGQGPEFLTYFQNEAQLEKSRLLSDRFSAERPKGSFSTLEIQRTEQGDSAMYLCASSLRGLEDTQYFGPGTRLTVL.